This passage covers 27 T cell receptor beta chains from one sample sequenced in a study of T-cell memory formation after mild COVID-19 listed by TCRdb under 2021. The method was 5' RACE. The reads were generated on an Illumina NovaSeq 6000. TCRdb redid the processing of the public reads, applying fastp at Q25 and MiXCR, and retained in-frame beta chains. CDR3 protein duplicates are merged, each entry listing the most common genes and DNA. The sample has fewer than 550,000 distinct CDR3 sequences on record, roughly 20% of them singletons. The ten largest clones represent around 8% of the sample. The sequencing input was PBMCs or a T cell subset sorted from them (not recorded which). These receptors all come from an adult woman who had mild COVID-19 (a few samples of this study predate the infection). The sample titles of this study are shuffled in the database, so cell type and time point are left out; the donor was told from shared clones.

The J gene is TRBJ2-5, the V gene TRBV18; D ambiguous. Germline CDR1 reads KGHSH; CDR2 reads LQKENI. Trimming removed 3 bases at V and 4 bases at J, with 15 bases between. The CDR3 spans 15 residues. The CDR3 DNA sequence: TGTGCCAGCTCACCTCCGACCCGAAGTCGAGAGACCCAGTACTTC. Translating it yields CASSPPTRSRETQYF.

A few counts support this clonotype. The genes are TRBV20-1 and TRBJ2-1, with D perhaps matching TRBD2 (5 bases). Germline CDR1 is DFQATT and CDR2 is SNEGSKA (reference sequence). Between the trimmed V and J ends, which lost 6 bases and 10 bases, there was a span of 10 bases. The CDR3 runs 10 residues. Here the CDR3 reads CSAAVAEQFF. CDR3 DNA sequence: TGCAGTGCCGCCGTAGCGGAGCAGTTCTTC.

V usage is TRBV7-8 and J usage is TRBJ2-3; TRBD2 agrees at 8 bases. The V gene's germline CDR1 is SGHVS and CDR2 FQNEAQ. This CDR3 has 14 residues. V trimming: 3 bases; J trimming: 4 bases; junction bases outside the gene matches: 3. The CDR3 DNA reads TGTGCCAGCAGCTTGCGGGGGGCGGCAGATACGCAGTATTTT. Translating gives CASSLRGAADTQYF.

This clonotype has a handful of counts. This chain's CDR3 is CASSPRVLRTEAFF. The CDR3 region has the DNA TGTGCCAGCAGCCCTAGGGTTTTGCGCACTGAAGCTTTCTTT. The chain is built from TRBV7-8 and TRBJ1-1; no definite D call. Trimming cost V 5 bases and J 4 bases, with 14 bases left between them. Germline V gene lookup returns CDR1 SGHVS and CDR2 FQNEAQ. The CDR3 runs to 14 residues.

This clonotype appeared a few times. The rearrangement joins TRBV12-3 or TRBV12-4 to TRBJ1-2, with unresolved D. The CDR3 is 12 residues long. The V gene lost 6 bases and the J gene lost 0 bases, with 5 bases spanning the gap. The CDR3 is CASRAANYGYTF. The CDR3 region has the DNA TGTGCCAGCAGAGCGGCTAACTATGGCTACACCTTC.

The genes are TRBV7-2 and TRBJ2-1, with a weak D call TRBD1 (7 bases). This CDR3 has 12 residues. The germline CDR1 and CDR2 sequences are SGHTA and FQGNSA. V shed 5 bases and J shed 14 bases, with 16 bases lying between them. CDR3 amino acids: CASSRRQGGEFF. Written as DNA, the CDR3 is TGTGCCAGCAGCCGCCGCCAGGGGGGAGAGTTCTTC.

Here the CDR3 reads CASSPRSAGGQTWRETQYF. CDR3 sequence (DNA): TGTGCCAGCAGCCCAAGATCAGCGGGGGGTCAAACCTGGCGAGAGACCCAGTACTTC. V gene TRBV9 combines with J gene TRBJ2-5; 9 positions agree with TRBD2. The CDR3 totals 19 residues. After removal of 4 bases from V and 4 bases from J, the junction contained 20 bases not matched to a gene. In germline, CDR1 is SGDLS, CDR2 YYNGEE.

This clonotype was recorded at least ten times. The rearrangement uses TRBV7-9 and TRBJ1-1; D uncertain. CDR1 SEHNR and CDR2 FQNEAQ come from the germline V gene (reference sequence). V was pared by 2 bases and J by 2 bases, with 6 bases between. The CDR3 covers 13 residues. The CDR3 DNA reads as TGTGCCAGCAGCTTATACCCTAACACTGAAGCTTTCTTT. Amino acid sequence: CASSLYPNTEAFF.

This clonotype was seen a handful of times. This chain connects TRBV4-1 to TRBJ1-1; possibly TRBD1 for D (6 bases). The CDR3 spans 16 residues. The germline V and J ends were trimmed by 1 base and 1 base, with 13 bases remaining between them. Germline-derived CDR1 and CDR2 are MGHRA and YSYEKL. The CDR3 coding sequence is TGCGCCAGCAGCCAAGGGTGGGGGGCTGGGAACACTGAAGCTTTCTTT. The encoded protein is CASSQGWGAGNTEAFF.

In nucleotides, the CDR3 is TGTGCCAGCAGCCCCCATCCCTGGGCCCAACGAAAAGGCTCCTACAATGAGCAGTTCTTC. Protein product: CASSPHPWAQRKGSYNEQFF. The rearrangement links TRBV14 to TRBJ2-1; D gene unclear. Germline V lookup: CDR1 SGHDN, CDR2 FVKESK. The CDR3 runs to 20 residues. Trimming removed 4 bases at V and 0 bases at J, with 25 bases between.

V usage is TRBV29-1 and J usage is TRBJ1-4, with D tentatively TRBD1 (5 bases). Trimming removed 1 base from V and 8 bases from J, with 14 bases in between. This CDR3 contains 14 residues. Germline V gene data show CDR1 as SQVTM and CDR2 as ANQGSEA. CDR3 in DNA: TGCAGCGTTGAAGTCCCCGGGGCAGAGGAAAAACTGTTTTTT. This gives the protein CSVEVPGAEEKLFF.

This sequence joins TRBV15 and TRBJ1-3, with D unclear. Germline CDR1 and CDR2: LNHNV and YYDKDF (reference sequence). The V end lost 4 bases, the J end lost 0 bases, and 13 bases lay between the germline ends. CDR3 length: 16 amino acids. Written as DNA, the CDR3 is TGTGCCACCAGCACACGAGACCGCGGCTCTGGAAACACCATATATTTT. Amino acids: CATSTRDRGSGNTIYF.

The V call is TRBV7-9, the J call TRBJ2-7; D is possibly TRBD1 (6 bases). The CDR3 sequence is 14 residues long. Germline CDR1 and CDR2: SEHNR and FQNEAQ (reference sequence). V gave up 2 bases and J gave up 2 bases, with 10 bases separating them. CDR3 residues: CASSLRDKTYEQYF. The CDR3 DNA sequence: TGTGCCAGCAGCTTACGGGACAAGACCTACGAGCAGTACTTC.

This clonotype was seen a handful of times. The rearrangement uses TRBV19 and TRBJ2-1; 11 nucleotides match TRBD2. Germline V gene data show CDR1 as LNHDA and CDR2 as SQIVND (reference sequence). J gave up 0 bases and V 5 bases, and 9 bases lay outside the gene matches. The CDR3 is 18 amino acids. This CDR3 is CASSPLAGGLGSYNEQFF. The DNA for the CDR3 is TGTGCCAGTAGTCCCCTAGCGGGAGGACTTGGCTCCTACAATGAGCAGTTCTTC.

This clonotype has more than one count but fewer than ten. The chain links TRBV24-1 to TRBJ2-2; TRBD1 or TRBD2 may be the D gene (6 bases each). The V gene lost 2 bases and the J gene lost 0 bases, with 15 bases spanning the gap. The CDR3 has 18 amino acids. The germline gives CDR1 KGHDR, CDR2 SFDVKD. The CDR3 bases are TGTGCCACCAGTGATTGGAGGGGGGAGGACGCGAACACCGGGGAGCTGTTTTTT. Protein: CATSDWRGEDANTGELFF.

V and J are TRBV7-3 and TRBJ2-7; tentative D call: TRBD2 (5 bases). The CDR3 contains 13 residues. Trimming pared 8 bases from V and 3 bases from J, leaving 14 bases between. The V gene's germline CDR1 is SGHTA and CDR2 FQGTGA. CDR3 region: CASGLGGGYEQYF. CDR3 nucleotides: TGTGCCAGCGGTCTCGGAGGAGGCTACGAGCAGTACTTC.

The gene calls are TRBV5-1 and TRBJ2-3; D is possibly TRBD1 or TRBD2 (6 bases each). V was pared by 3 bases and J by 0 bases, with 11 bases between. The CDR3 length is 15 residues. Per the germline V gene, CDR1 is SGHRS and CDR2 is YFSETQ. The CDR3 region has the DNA TGCGCCAGCAGCTCCGGGGGCAGAAGCACAGATACGCAGTATTTT. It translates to CASSSGGRSTDTQYF.

The CDR3 DNA sequence: TGCAGTGCTAGAGTACGGGATGGCCTGGCGGGCACAGATACGCAGTATTTT. The encoded protein is CSARVRDGLAGTDTQYF. V and J are TRBV20-1 and TRBJ2-3, with D possibly matching TRBD2 (5 bases). The germline V gene has CDR1 DFQATT and CDR2 SNEGSKA (reference sequence). V lost 1 base to trimming and J lost 1 base, with 18 bases between them. This CDR3 spans 17 amino acids.

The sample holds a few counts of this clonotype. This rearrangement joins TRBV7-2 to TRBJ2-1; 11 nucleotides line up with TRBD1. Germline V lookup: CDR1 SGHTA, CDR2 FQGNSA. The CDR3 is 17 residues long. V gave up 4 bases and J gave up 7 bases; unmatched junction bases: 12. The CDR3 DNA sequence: TGTGCCAGCAGCTCCCCCCCGGGACAGGGGGTCGGAAATGAGCAGTTCTTC. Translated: CASSSPPGQGVGNEQFF.

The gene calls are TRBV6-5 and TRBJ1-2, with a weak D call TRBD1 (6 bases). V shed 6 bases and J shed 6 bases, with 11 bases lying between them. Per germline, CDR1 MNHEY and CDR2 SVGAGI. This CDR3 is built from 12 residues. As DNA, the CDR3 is TGTGCCAGCAGGTACACAGGGCATGGCTACACCTTC. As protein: CASRYTGHGYTF.

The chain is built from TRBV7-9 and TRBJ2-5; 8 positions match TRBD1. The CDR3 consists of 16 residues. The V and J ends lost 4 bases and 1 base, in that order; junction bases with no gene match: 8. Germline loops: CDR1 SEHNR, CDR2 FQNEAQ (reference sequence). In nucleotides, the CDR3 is TGTGCCAGCAGCTCCCTAGGACAGGGCGTCCAAGAGACCCAGTACTTC. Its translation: CASSSLGQGVQETQYF.

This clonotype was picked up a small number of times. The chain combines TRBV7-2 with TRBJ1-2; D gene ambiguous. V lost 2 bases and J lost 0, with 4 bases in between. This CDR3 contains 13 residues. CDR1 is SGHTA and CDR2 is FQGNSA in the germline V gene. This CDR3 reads CASSLLTNYGYTF. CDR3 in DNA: TGTGCCAGCAGCTTATTGACTAACTATGGCTACACCTTC. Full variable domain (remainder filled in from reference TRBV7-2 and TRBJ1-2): GAGVSQSPSNKVTEKGKDVELRCDPISGHTALYWYRQSLGQGLEFLIYFQGNSAPDKSGLPSDRFSAERTGGSVSTLTIQRTQQEDSAVYLCASSLLTNYGYTFGSGTRLTVV.

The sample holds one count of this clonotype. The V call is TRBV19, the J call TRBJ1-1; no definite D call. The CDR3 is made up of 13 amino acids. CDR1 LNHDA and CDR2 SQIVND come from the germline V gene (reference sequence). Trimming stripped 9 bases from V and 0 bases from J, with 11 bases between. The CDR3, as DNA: TGTGCCAGCTTTTCCAGTTTGAACACTGAAGCTTTCTTT. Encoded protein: CASFSSLNTEAFF.

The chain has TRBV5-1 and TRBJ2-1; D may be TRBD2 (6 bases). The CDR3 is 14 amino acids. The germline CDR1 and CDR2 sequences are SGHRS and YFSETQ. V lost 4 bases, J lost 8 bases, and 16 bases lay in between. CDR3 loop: CASSGDSLGHEQFF. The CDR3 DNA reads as TGCGCCAGCAGCGGGGACTCCTTGGGGCATGAGCAGTTCTTC.

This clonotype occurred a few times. The CDR3 bases are TGTGCCAGCAGCTTAGCGCTCGGGACTAGCGGGGCCCACACCGGGGAGCTGTTTTTT. Residues: CASSLALGTSGAHTGELFF. The genes are TRBV7-6 and TRBJ2-2; 13 positions match TRBD2. The V segment lost 0 bases and the J segment 3 bases; nucleotides outside the gene matches: 7. This CDR3 region has 19 residues. Per the germline V gene, CDR1 is SGHVS and CDR2 is FNYEAQ.

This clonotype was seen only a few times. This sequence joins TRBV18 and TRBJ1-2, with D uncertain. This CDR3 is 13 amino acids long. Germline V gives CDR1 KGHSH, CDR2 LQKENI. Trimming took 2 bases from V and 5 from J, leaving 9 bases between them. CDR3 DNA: TGTGCCAGCTCACCAGGTGAGCGGTATGGCTACACCTTC. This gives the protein CASSPGERYGYTF.

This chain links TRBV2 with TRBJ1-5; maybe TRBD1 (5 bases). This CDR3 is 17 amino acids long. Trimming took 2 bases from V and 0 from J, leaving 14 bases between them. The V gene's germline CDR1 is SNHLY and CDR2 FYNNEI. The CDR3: CASSESGTGYSNQPQHF. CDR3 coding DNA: TGTGCCAGCAGTGAATCAGGCACAGGCTATAGCAATCAGCCCCAGCATTTT.